This TCR beta chain is from a study of cytomegalovirus exposure and HLA in healthy donors. Study-level background: An earlier analysis found 110 million or so unique TCR beta sequences from about 190 million T cells. Approximately 85 million unique TCRs from HLA-typed donors made up an early data release.

Both 60 Vbeta primers and 13 Jbeta primers went into the PCR. This table comes from immunoSEQ multiplex PCR, and its TCRdb copy is limited to in-frame clones, with some not included. The sample holds around 170,000 clones, around 84% seen once. Trimming cost V 2 bases and J 6 bases, with 10 bases left between them. The CDR3 spans 13 residues. Germline CDR1 and CDR2: SGHRS and YFSETQ. In regard to this clone: The antigen remains undetermined.

Whole-study results and caveats: TCR beta chains numbering some 160 were designated cytomegalovirus-associated. In vitro checks showed that a few CMV-associated chains really do target CMV antigens.

This sequence joins TRBV5-1 and TRBJ2-3, with D hard to call. Input material: PBMCs. The receptor comes from a woman aged 45-59 years in good health and CMV-seropositive. The CDR3: CASSFSSADTQYF. CDR3 DNA sequence: TGCGCCAGCAGCTTTTCCAGCGCCGATACGCAGTATTTT.